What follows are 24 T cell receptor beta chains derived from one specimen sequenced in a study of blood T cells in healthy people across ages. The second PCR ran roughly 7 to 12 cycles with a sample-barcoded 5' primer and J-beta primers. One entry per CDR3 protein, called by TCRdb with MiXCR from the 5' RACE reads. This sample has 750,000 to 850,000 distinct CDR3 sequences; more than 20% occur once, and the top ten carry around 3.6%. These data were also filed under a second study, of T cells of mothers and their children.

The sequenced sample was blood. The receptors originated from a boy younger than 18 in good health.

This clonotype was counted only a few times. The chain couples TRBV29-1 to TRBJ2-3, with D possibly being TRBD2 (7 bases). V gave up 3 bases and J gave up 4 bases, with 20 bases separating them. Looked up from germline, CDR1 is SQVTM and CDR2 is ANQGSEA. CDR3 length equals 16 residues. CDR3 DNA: TGCAGCGTTGAGGGGGGGCGAGGCATGCTCGCAGATACGCAGTATTTT. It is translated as CSVEGGRGMLADTQYF.

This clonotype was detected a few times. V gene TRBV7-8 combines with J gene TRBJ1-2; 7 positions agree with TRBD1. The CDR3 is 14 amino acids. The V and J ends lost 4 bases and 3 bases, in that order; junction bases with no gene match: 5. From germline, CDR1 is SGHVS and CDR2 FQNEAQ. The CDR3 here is CASSSQGQDYGYTF. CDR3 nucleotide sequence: TGTGCCAGCAGCTCGCAAGGACAGGACTATGGCTACACCTTC.

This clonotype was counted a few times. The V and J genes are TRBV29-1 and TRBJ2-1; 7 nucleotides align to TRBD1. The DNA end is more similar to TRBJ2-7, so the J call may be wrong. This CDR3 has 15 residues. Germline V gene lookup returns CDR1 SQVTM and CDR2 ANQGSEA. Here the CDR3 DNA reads TGCAGCGTTGTAGGGACAGCGAAAAGCTCCTACGAGCAGTACTTC. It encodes CSVVGTAKSSYEQYF.

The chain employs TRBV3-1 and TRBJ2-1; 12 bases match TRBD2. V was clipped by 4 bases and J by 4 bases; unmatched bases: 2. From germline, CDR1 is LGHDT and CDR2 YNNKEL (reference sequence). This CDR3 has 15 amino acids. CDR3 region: CASSPSGRDYNEQFF. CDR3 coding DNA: TGTGCCAGCAGCCCTAGCGGGAGGGATTACAATGAGCAGTTCTTC.

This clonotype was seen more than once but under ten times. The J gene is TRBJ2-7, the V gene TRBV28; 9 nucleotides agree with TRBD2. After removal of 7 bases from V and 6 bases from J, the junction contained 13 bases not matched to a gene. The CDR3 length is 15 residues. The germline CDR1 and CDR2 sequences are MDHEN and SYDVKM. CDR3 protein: CASNVAGVLSREQYF. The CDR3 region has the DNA TGTGCCAGCAATGTAGCGGGAGTACTTTCCCGCGAGCAGTACTTC. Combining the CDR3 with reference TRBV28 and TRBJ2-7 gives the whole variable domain DVKVTQSSRYLVKRTGEKVFLECVQDMDHENMFWYRQDPGLGLRLIYFSYDVKMKEKGDIPEGYSVSREKKERFSLILESASTNQTSMYLCASNVAGVLSREQYFGPGTRLTVT.

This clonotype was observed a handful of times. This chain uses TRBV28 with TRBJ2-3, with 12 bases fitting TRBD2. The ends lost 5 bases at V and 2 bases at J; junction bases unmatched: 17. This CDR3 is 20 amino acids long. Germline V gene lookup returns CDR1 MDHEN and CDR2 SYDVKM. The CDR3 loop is CASSTLTSGGPSPITDTQYF. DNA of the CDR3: TGTGCCAGCAGTACACTGACTAGCGGGGGCCCCAGTCCGATCACAGATACGCAGTATTTT.

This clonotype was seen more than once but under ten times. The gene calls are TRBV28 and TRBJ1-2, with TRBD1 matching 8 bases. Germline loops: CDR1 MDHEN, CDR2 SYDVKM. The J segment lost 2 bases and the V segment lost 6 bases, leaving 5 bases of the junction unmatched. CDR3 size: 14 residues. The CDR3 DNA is TGTGCCAGCAGAGAACAGGGGGTGAACTATGGCTACACCTTC. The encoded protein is CASREQGVNYGYTF.

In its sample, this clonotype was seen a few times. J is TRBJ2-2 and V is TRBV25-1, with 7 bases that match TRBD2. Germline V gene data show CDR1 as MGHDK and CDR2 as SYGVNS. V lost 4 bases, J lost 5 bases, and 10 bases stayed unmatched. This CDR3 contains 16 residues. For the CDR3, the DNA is TGTGCCAGCAGTGCGGCTAGCGGATTAACAACCGGGGAGCTGTTTTTT. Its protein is CASSAASGLTTGELFF.

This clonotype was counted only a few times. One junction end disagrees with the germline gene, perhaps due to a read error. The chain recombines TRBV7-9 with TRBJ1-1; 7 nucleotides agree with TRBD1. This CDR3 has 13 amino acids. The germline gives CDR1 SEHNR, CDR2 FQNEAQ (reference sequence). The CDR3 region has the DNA TGTGCCAGCAGCGCAACAGGGGCGGGTGAAGCCTTCTTT. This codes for CASSATGAGEAFF. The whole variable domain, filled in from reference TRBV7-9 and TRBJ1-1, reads DTGVSQNPRHKITKRGQNVTFRCDPISEHNRLYWYRQTLGQGPEFLTYFQNEAQLEKSRLLSDRFSAERPKGSFSTLEIQRTEQGDSAMYLCASSATGAGEAFFGQGTRLTVV.

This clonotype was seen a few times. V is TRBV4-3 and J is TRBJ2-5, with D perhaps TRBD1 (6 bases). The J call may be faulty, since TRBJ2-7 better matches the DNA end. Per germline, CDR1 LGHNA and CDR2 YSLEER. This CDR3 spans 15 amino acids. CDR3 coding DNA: TGCGCCAGCAGCCAAGATCAGGGGCCTCCTTACGAGCAGTACTTC. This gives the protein CASSQDQGPPYEQYF.

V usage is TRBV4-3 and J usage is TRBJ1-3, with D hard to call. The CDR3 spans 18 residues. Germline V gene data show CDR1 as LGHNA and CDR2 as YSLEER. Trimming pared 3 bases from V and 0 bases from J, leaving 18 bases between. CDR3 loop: CASSHSRAWRPSGNTIYF. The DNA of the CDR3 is TGCGCCAGCAGCCATAGTCGGGCCTGGCGACCCTCTGGAAACACCATATATTTT.

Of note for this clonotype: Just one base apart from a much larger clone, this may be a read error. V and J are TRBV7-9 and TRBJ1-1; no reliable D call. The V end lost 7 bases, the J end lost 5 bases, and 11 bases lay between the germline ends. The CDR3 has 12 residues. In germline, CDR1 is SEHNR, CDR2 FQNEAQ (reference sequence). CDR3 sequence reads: CASNQGWTEAFF. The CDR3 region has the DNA TGTGCCAGCAACCAAGGGTGGACTGAAGCTTTCTTT.

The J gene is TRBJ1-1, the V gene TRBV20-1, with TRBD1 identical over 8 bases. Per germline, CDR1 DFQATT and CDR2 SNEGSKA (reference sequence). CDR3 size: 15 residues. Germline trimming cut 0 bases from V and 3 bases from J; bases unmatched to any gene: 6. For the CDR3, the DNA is TGCAGTGCTAGAGATCCCGGACAGGGATACACTGAAGCTTTCTTT. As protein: CSARDPGQGYTEAFF.

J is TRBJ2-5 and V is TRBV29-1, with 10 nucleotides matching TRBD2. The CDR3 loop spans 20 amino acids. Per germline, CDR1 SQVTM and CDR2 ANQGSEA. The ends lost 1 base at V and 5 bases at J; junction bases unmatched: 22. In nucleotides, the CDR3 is TGCAGCGTTGAAGTTGGGACTAGCGTAGAGGCTGACCAAGAGAGGGAGACCCAGTACTTC. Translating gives CSVEVGTSVEADQERETQYF. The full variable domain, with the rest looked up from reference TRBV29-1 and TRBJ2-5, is SAVISQKPSRDICQRGTSLTIQCQVDSQVTMMFWYRQQPGQSLTLIATANQGSEATYESGFVIDKFPISRPNLTFSTLTVSNMSPEDSSIYLCSVEVGTSVEADQERETQYFGPGTRLLVL.

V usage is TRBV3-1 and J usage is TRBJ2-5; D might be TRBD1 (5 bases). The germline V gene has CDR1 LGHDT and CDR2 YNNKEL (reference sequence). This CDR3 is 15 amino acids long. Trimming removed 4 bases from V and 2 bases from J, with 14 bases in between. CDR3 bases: TGTGCCAGCAGCCCCCGGACATGGGCGCAAGAGACCCAGTACTTC. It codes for CASSPRTWAQETQYF.

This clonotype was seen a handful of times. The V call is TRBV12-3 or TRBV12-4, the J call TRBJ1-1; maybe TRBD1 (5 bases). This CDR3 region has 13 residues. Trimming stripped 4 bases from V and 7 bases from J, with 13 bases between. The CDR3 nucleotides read TGTGCCAGCAGTTGGAAAACAGGATTTGAAGCTTTCTTT. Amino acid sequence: CASSWKTGFEAFF.

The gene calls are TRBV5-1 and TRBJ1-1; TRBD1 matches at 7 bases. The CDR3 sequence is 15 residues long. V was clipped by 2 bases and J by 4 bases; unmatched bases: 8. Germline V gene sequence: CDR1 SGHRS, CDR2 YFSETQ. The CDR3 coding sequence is TGCGCCAGCAGCTTAACAGGGGTGGAGGCCACTGAAGCTTTCTTT. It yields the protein CASSLTGVEATEAFF.

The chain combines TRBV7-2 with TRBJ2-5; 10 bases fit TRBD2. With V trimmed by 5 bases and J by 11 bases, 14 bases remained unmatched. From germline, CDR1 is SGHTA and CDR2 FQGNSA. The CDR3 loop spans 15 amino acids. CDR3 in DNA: TGTGCCAGCAGCAGAACCGGGACTAGCGTAGATGAGCAGTACTTC. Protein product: CASSRTGTSVDEQYF.

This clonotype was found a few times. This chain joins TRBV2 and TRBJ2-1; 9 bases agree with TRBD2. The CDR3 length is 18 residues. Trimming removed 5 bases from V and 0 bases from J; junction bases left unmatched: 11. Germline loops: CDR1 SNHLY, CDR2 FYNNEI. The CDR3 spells CASSSEAGLAFSYNEQFF. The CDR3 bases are TGTGCCAGCAGTTCGGAAGCGGGACTAGCTTTCTCCTACAATGAGCAGTTCTTC.

CDR3 loop: CASSQGTGSYGYTF. The CDR3, as DNA: TGCGCCAGCAGCCAAGGGACAGGTAGCTATGGCTACACCTTC. This rearrangement joins TRBV4-1 to TRBJ1-2; 7 bases line up with TRBD1. The ends lost 1 base at V and 4 bases at J; junction bases unmatched: 3. Germline CDR1 is MGHRA and CDR2 is YSYEKL. The CDR3 runs to 14 residues.

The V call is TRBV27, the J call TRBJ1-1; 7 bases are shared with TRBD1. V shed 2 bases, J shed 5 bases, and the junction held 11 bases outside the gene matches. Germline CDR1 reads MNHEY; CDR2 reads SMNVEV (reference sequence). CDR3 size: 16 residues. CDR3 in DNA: TGTGCCAGCAGTTTAGTAATCGGAGGGGGCGTTACTGAAGCTTTCTTT. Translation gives CASSLVIGGGVTEAFF.

The CDR3 DNA reads TGTGCCAGCAGTTTAGGGGCAGGGGTCGGCACTAATGAAAAACTGTTTTTT. Protein product: CASSLGAGVGTNEKLFF. The chain joins TRBV12-3 or TRBV12-4 to TRBJ1-4, with D perhaps TRBD1 (6 bases). V was clipped by 1 base and J by 2 bases, with 14 bases between them. CDR3 length equals 17 residues.

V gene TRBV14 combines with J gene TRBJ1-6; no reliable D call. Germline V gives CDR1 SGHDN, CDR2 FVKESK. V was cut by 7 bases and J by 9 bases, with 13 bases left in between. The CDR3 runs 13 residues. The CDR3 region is CASTPLQSSPLHF. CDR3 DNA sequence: TGTGCCAGCACTCCTCTTCAATCTTCACCCCTCCACTTT.

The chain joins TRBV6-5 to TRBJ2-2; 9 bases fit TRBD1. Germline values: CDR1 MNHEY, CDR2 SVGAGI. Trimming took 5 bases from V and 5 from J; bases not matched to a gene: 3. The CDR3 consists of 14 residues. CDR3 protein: CASSVQGATGELFF. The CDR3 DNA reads TGTGCCAGCAGTGTACAGGGGGCTACCGGGGAGCTGTTTTTT.